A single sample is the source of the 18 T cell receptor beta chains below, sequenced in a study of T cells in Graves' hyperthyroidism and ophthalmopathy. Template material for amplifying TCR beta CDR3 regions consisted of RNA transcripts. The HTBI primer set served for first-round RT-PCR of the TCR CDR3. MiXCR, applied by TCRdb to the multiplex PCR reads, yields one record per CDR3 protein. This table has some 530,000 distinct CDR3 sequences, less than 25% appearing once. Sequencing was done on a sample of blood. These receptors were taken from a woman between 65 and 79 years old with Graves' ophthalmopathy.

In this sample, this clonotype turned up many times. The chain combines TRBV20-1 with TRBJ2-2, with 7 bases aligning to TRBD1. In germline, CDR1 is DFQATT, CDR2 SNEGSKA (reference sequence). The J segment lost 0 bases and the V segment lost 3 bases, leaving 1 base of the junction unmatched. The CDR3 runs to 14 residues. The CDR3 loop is CSASQGANTGELFF. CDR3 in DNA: TGCAGTGCTAGCCAGGGGGCGAACACCGGGGAGCTGTTTTTT.

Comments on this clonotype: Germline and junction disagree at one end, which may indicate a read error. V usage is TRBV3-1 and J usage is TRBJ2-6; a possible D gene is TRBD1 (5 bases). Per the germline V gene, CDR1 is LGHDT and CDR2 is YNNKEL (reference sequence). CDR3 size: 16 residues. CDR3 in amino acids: CASSHSPVSGANALTF. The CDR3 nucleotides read TGTGCCAGCAGCCATTCCCCGGTGTCTGGGGCCAACGCCCTGACTTTC.

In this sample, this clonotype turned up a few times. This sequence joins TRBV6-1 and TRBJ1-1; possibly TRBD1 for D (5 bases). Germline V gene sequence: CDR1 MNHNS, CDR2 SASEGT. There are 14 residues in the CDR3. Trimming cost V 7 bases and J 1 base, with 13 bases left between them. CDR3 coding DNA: TGTGCCAGCAACCCCACAGGTCCGAACACTGAAGCTTTCTTT. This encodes CASNPTGPNTEAFF.

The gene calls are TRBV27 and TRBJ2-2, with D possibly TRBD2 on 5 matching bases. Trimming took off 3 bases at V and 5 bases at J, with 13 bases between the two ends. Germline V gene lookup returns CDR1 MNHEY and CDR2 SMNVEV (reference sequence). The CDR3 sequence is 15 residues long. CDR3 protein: CASSFSGLGTGELFF. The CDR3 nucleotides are TGTGCCAGCAGTTTTTCCGGACTGGGGACCGGGGAGCTGTTTTTT.

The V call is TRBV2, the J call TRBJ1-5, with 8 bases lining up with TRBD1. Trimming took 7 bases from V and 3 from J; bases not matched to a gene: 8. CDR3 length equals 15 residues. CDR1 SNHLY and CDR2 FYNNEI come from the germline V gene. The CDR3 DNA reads TGTGCCAGCACTATAGGACAGGGCGCCAATCAGCCCCAGCATTTT. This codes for CASTIGQGANQPQHF.

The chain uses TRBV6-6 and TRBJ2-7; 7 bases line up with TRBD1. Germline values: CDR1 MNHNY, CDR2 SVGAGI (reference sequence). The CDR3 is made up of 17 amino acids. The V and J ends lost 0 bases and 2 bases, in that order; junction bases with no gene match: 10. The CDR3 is CASSYSGQGVETYEQYF. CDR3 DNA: TGTGCCAGCAGTTACTCAGGCCAGGGGGTCGAAACCTACGAGCAGTACTTC.

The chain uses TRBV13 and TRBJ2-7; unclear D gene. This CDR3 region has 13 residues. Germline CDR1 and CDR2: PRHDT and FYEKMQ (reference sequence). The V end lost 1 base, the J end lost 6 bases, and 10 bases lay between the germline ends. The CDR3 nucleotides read TGTGCCAGCAGCTTAGTGGGTCCACTCGAGCAGTACTTC. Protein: CASSLVGPLEQYF.

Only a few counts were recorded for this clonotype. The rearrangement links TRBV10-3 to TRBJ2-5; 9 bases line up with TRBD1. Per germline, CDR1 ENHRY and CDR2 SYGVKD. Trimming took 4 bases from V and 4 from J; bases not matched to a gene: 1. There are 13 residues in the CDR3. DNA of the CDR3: TGTGCCATCAGTGTGGGACAGGGAGAGACCCAGTACTTC. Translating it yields CAISVGQGETQYF.

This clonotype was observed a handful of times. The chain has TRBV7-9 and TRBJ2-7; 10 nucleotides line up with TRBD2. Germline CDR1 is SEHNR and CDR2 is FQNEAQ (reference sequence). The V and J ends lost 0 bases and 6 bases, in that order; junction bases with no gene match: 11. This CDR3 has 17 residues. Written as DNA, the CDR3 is TGTGCCAGCAGCTTAGCTCACACTAGCGGGAAACTAAGCGAGCAGTACTTC. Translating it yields CASSLAHTSGKLSEQYF.

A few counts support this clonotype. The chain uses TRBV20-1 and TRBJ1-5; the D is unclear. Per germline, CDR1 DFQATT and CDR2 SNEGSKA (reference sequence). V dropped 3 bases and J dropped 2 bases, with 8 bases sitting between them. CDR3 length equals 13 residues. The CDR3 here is CSARFEGNQPQHF. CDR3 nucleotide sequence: TGCAGTGCTAGGTTCGAGGGCAATCAGCCCCAGCATTTT.

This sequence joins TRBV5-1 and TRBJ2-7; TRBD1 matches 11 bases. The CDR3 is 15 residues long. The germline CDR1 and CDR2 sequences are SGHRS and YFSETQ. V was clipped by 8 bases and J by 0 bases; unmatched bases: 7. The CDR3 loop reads CASREGTGGSYEQYF. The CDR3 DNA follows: TGCGCCAGTAGAGAAGGGACAGGGGGCTCCTACGAGCAGTACTTC.

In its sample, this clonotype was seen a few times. This CDR3 reads CSAKEDTQYF. DNA of the CDR3: TGCAGTGCTAAGGAGGATACGCAGTATTTT. V usage is TRBV20-1 and J usage is TRBJ2-3; D is unresolved. This CDR3 comprises 10 residues. V lost 4 bases, J lost 6 bases, and 5 bases lay in between. Germline V gives CDR1 DFQATT, CDR2 SNEGSKA (reference sequence).

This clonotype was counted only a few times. Written as DNA, the CDR3 is TGTGCCAGCAGTTACTCGCCGGGGAGGGGGGAGACCCAGTACTTC. The encoded protein is CASSYSPGRGETQYF. The V gene is TRBV6-5, the J gene TRBJ2-5; a weak D match, TRBD2 (7 bases). Trimming took 0 bases from V and 5 from J, leaving 13 bases between them. Germline V gene lookup returns CDR1 MNHEY and CDR2 SVGAGI. The length of the CDR3 is 15 residues.

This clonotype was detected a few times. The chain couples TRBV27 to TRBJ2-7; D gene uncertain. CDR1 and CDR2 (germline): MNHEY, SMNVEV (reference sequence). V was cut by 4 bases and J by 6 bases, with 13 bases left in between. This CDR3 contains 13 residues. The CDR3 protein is CASSSRYGLEQYF. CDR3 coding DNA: TGTGCCAGCAGTTCTAGGTACGGGCTCGAGCAGTACTTC.

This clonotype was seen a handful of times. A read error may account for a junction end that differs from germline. CDR3 DNA sequence: TGCAGCGTTCAAGATTTAGGCGAGCAGTACTTC. Protein product: CSVQDLGEQYF. The genes are TRBV29-1 and TRBJ2-7; D is unclear. This CDR3 is 11 amino acids long. Germline CDR1 is SQVTM and CDR2 is ANQGSEA.

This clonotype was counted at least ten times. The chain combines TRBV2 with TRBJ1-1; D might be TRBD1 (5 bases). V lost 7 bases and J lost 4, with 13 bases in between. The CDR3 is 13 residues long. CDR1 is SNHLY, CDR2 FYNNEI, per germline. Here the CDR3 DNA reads TGTGCCAGCAAGGGGACCGTTTTCACTGAAGCTTTCTTT. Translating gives CASKGTVFTEAFF.

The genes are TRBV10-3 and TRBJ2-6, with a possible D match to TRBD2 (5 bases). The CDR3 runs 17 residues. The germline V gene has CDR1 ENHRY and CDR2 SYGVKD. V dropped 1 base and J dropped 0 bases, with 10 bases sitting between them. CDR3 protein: CAISELSGSSGANVLTF. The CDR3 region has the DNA TGTGCCATCAGTGAGTTAAGTGGGAGCTCTGGGGCCAACGTCCTGACTTTC.

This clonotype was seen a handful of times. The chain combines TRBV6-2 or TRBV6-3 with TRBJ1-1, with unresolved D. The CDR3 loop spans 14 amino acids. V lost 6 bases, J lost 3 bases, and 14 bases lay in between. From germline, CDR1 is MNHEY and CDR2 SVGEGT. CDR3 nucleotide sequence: TGTGCCAGCAGAGAGGGTCGAGTCTACACTGAAGCTTTCTTT. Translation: CASREGRVYTEAFF.